This entry lists 27 T cell receptor beta chains sequenced from one sample in a study of CD8 T cells in Susac syndrome. Random hexamers were used to reverse transcribe an amount of roughly 0.45 to 1 ug RNA. MiXCR was run by TCRdb on the immunoSEQ multiplex PCR reads, yielding one entry per CDR3 protein. In the table there are approximately 170,000 distinct CDR3 sequences, approximately 94% of which are singletons. The sequenced sample consisted of CD4+ T cells from PBMCs. The source of these receptors is a human donor with multiple sclerosis.

V and J are TRBV28 and TRBJ2-5; TRBD2 aligns across 9 bases. V lost 4 bases and J lost 2; bases outside the gene matches: 11. The V gene's germline CDR1 is MDHEN and CDR2 SYDVKM. The CDR3 extends over 17 amino acids. CDR3 sequence reads: CASSSPSSGIRQETQYF. In DNA form, the CDR3 reads TGTGCCAGCAGTTCCCCCTCTAGCGGGATAAGGCAAGAGACCCAGTACTTC.

The chain carries TRBV5-6 and TRBJ2-1; tentatively, D is TRBD1 (6 bases). The CDR3 covers 15 residues. The germline V gene encodes CDR1 SGHDT and CDR2 YYEEEE. With 6 bases removed from V and 6 bases from J, the gap between germline ends came to 19 bases. CDR3 DNA sequence: TGTGCCAGCACAACAGGGCGGGCTAGATCCAATGAGCAGTTCTTC. Translated: CASTTGRARSNEQFF. Complete variable domain (other parts from reference TRBV5-6 and TRBJ2-1): DAGVTQSPTHLIKTRGQQVTLRCSPKSGHDTVSWYQQALGQGPQFIFQYYEEEERQRGNFPDRFSGHQFPNYSSELNVNALLLGDSALYLCASTTGRARSNEQFFGPGTRLTVL.

This chain joins TRBV5-1 and TRBJ2-1; D gene ambiguous. The CDR3 extends over 12 amino acids. Germline V gene sequence: CDR1 SGHRS, CDR2 YFSETQ. The V and J ends lost 1 base and 6 bases respectively, with 5 bases between them. CDR3 protein: CASSLIFNEQFF. In DNA form, the CDR3 reads TGCGCCAGCAGCTTGATTTTCAATGAGCAGTTCTTC.

The rearrangement links TRBV28 to TRBJ1-1; D call uncertain. The CDR3 is 14 residues long. Germline V CDR1 and CDR2: MDHEN, SYDVKM. Trimming removed 7 bases from V and 5 bases from J, with 17 bases in between. The CDR3 reads CASTGEGWGTEAFF. Here the CDR3 DNA reads TGTGCCAGCACCGGGGAAGGGTGGGGAACTGAAGCTTTCTTT.

CDR3: CASSLGSGRAKTQYF. Here the CDR3 DNA reads TGTGCCAGCAGCTTAGGAAGCGGGAGGGCGAAGACCCAGTACTTC. The chain combines TRBV13 with TRBJ2-5, with TRBD2 matching over 10 bases. CDR1 is PRHDT, CDR2 FYEKMQ, per germline (reference sequence). V trimming: 0 bases; J trimming: 6 bases; junction bases outside the gene matches: 4. CDR3 length: 15 residues.

CDR3 coding DNA: TGTGCCAGCAGTAACGGGACACCCAGCGAGCAGTACTTC. The encoded protein is CASSNGTPSEQYF. The chain links TRBV6-2 or TRBV6-3 to TRBJ2-7, with D maybe TRBD1 (6 bases). V was trimmed by 5 bases and J by 6 bases, leaving 14 bases between them. Germline lookup yields CDR1 MNHEY and CDR2 SVGEGT. This CDR3 spans 13 amino acids.

This chain connects TRBV7-2 to TRBJ2-5, with D perhaps given as TRBD1 or TRBD2 (5 bases each). CDR1 and CDR2 (germline): SGHTA, FQGNSA. Trimming removed 0 bases at V and 3 bases at J, with 11 bases between. CDR3 size: 15 residues. The CDR3: CASSLAARGEETQYF. The DNA of the CDR3 is TGTGCCAGCAGCTTAGCAGCCCGAGGGGAAGAGACCCAGTACTTC.

The genes are TRBV20-1 and TRBJ2-7; 9 bases are a match to TRBD2. The length of the CDR3 is 14 residues. After removal of 2 bases from V and 2 bases from J, the junction contained 4 bases not matched to a gene. CDR1 DFQATT and CDR2 SNEGSKA come from the germline V gene (reference sequence). CDR3 protein: CSARLAGGPYEQYF. The CDR3 bases are TGCAGTGCTAGACTGGCGGGAGGGCCCTACGAGCAGTACTTC.

The chain couples TRBV7-9 to TRBJ2-4; TRBD2 matches 8 bases. The CDR3 is 15 amino acids. CDR1 SEHNR and CDR2 FQNEAQ come from the germline V gene (reference sequence). V dropped 4 bases and J dropped 8; count of bases not matched to a gene: 10. CDR3: CASSSRAGEVDIQYF. The CDR3 DNA is TGTGCCAGCAGCTCCCGAGCGGGAGAGGTAGACATTCAGTACTTC.

The chain is built from TRBV30 and TRBJ2-6; a weak D match, TRBD1 (6 bases). V lost 7 bases and J 2 bases, leaving 12 bases between the germline ends. The CDR3 extends over 14 amino acids. Germline V gene sequence: CDR1 GTSNPN, CDR2 SVGIG (reference sequence). CDR3 in amino acids: CASNRATGANVLTF. The DNA of the CDR3 is TGTGCCTCAAACAGGGCCACTGGGGCCAACGTCCTGACTTTC.

V gene TRBV30 combines with J gene TRBJ1-1; perhaps TRBD1 as D (5 bases). The CDR3 sequence is 14 residues long. The germline V gene encodes CDR1 GTSNPN and CDR2 SVGIG (reference sequence). The CDR3 loop reads CASPGTPRNTEAFF. CDR3 DNA sequence: TGTGCTTCCCCCGGGACGCCTCGGAACACTGAAGCTTTCTTT.

The chain carries TRBV3-1 and TRBJ1-5; D unclear. The CDR3 has 15 residues. The V end lost 0 bases, the J end lost 6 bases, and 12 bases lay between the germline ends. From germline, CDR1 is LGHDT and CDR2 YNNKEL (reference sequence). The chain's CDR3 is CASSQDIFLPQPQHF. DNA for the CDR3: TGTGCCAGCAGCCAAGATATTTTTTTGCCTCAGCCCCAGCATTTT.

This chain links TRBV5-4 with TRBJ2-2; 9 positions match TRBD2. The V segment lost 1 base and the J segment 4 bases; nucleotides outside the gene matches: 2. CDR3 length equals 15 residues. CDR1 is SGHNT, CDR2 YYREEE, per germline (reference sequence). The CDR3 DNA sequence: TGTGCCAGCAGCTTGCTAGCGGGACTCACCGGGGAGCTGTTTTTT. Translating it yields CASSLLAGLTGELFF.

V gene TRBV30 combines with J gene TRBJ1-1; D not certain. V dropped 8 bases and J dropped 1 base, with 5 bases sitting between them. The CDR3 totals 10 residues. Germline V gene lookup returns CDR1 GTSNPN and CDR2 SVGIG (reference sequence). CDR3 in amino acids: CAGENTEAFF. DNA for the CDR3: TGTGCCGGGGAGAACACTGAAGCTTTCTTT.

The gene calls are TRBV6-5 and TRBJ1-1; tentatively, D is TRBD1 (5 bases). Germline V gene lookup returns CDR1 MNHEY and CDR2 SVGAGI. V lost 6 bases and J 1 base, leaving 12 bases between the germline ends. CDR3 size: 14 residues. CDR3 coding DNA: TGTGCCAGCAGCCCCTGGGGACCGAACACTGAAGCTTTCTTT. This encodes CASSPWGPNTEAFF.

The rearrangement joins TRBV5-4 to TRBJ2-6; TRBD1 is a possible D gene (5 bases). CDR3 length: 16 residues. Trimming stripped 4 bases from V and 0 bases from J, with 11 bases between. The germline gives CDR1 SGHNT, CDR2 YYREEE (reference sequence). The CDR3: CASSLQGVSGANVLTF. CDR3 nucleotide sequence: TGTGCCAGCAGCCTTCAGGGTGTCTCTGGGGCCAACGTCCTGACTTTC.

The V and J genes are TRBV7-2 and TRBJ2-3; D gene unclear. Trimming removed 9 bases from V and 4 bases from J, with 17 bases in between. The CDR3 has 14 residues. Germline V gene lookup returns CDR1 SGHTA and CDR2 FQGNSA. CDR3 DNA: TGTGCCAGTGGCTCAGCCTCCTGGCCAGATACGCAGTATTTT. As protein: CASGSASWPDTQYF.

The chain joins TRBV12-3 or TRBV12-4 to TRBJ1-1; D not certain. The CDR3 runs to 13 residues. Trimming cost V 4 bases and J 10 bases, with 16 bases left between them. In nucleotides, the CDR3 is TGTGCCAGCAGTTCTATAGACCGCATCGGAGCTTTCTTT. Translation: CASSSIDRIGAFF.

The chain joins TRBV29-1 to TRBJ2-7, with TRBD1 matching 9 bases. The CDR3 length is 12 residues. The V gene end was trimmed by 4 bases and the J gene end by 4 bases; junction bases not matched to a gene: 2. Germline loops: CDR1 SQVTM, CDR2 ANQGSEA. CDR3 residues: CSVGQGVYEQYF. The CDR3 coding sequence is TGCAGCGTTGGACAGGGGGTTTACGAGCAGTACTTC.

The gene calls are TRBV4-1 and TRBJ2-5, with 14 bases matching TRBD2. The V gene end was trimmed by 2 bases and the J gene end by 4 bases; junction bases not matched to a gene: 6. The CDR3 spans 17 residues. Germline V CDR1 and CDR2: MGHRA, YSYEKL. The CDR3 region is CASSQPGTSGSAETQYF. In nucleotides, the CDR3 is TGCGCCAGCAGCCAACCCGGGACTAGCGGGAGCGCAGAGACCCAGTACTTC.

This chain links TRBV18 with TRBJ2-7; TRBD1 is a possible D gene (5 bases). V lost 0 bases to trimming and J lost 3 bases, with 9 bases between them. CDR1 and CDR2 (germline): KGHSH, LQKENI. This CDR3 comprises 14 residues. This CDR3 is CASSPPTENYEQYF. The CDR3 nucleotides are TGTGCCAGCTCACCACCGACAGAAAACTACGAGCAGTACTTC.

The chain uses TRBV28 and TRBJ1-3; D gene uncertain. The CDR3 length is 15 residues. Looked up from germline, CDR1 is MDHEN and CDR2 is SYDVKM. The V gene lost 4 bases and the J gene lost 0 bases, with 10 bases spanning the gap. The CDR3 is CASSYPGHSGNTIYF. As DNA, the CDR3 is TGTGCCAGCAGTTACCCCGGCCACTCTGGAAACACCATATATTTT.

The V and J genes are TRBV3-1 and TRBJ2-7; D call uncertain. The CDR3 has 15 amino acids. Per germline, CDR1 LGHDT and CDR2 YNNKEL (reference sequence). V was clipped by 1 base and J by 4 bases, with 14 bases between them. The CDR3 spells CASSQGASYQYEQYF. The CDR3 region has the DNA TGTGCCAGCAGCCAAGGGGCCTCCTACCAGTACGAGCAGTACTTC.

CDR3 nucleotide sequence: TGTGCCAGCAGCTCGCGTAGGGAGCACTTTGGTACGCAGTATTTT. Translated, it gives CASSSRREHFGTQYF. J is TRBJ2-3 and V is TRBV7-2; tentative D call: TRBD2 (5 bases). There are 15 residues in the CDR3. Trimming stripped 4 bases from V and 8 bases from J, with 19 bases between. Germline assignment: CDR1 SGHTA and CDR2 FQGNSA. Full variable domain (rest looked up from reference TRBV7-2 and TRBJ2-3): GAGVSQSPSNKVTEKGKDVELRCDPISGHTALYWYRQSLGQGLEFLIYFQGNSAPDKSGLPSDRFSAERTGGSVSTLTIQRTQQEDSAVYLCASSSRREHFGTQYFGPGTRLTVL.

CDR3 sequence: CASSWDPYNEQFF. In nucleotides, the CDR3 is TGTGCCAGCAGTTGGGACCCCTACAATGAGCAGTTCTTC. The chain carries TRBV28 and TRBJ2-1, with D tentatively TRBD1 or TRBD2 (5 bases each). CDR1 is MDHEN, CDR2 SYDVKM, per germline. V lost 4 bases, J lost 2 bases, and 6 bases lay in between. CDR3 length: 13 residues.

This clonotype was detected only once. The chain uses TRBV6-6 and TRBJ2-5; D could derive from TRBD1 or TRBD2 (6 bases each). The germline V and J ends were trimmed by 2 bases and 4 bases, with 11 bases remaining between them. From germline, CDR1 is MNHNY and CDR2 SVGAGI (reference sequence). The CDR3 has 14 residues. CDR3: CASSYGGGGETQYF. In DNA form, the CDR3 reads TGTGCCAGCAGTTACGGAGGGGGAGGAGAGACCCAGTACTTC.

This chain connects TRBV15 to TRBJ2-4, with 10 bases fitting TRBD2. Trimming removed 0 bases from V and 2 bases from J; junction bases left unmatched: 7. Germline values: CDR1 LNHNV, CDR2 YYDKDF (reference sequence). The CDR3 totals 18 residues. The CDR3 coding sequence is TGTGCCACCAGCAGAGATCCAGCGGGAGGGCAGACCAAAAACATTCAGTACTTC. Protein product: CATSRDPAGGQTKNIQYF.